In its sample, the clone carrying this TCR beta chain was seen once. This CDR3 has 13 amino acids. V was cut by 0 bases and J by 5 bases, with 7 bases left in between. Germline V gene lookup returns CDR1 MNHEY and CDR2 SVGAGI. Seattle patients were enrolled while actively infected and followed longitudinally. The data originate from a study of blood T cell repertoires in COVID-19. Background on the study: From T cells, B-cell-depleted T cells, or PBMCs came the material, which was cDNA or gDNA.

Sequencing used immunoSEQ multiplex PCR; TCRdb keeps in-frame clones, though not all of them. The sample holds some 200,000 clones, 85% to 95% seen once. The origin of this receptor is a man younger than 40 with COVID-19, enrolled during active disease. The chain combines TRBV6-5 with TRBJ1-2, with D possibly being TRBD1 (5 bases). The specimen was peripheral blood. The CDR3 region has the DNA TGTGCCAGCAGTTACTCGGGGCCTTATGGCTACACCTTC. Translating it yields CASSYSGPYGYTF.